This TCR beta chain was identified during a study of T cell changes during pregnancy in multiple sclerosis. In germline, CDR1 is SGDLS, CDR2 YYNGEE. V was clipped by 1 base and J by 7 bases, with 14 bases between them. This CDR3 has 14 residues. Libraries were prepared by immunoSEQ multiplex PCR; TCRdb keeps only in-frame clonotypes and omits some of them. This table has about 36,000 clones, around 90% appearing once. This clone was found once. The source is a female donor with multiple sclerosis, enrolled in a pregnancy study. V usage is TRBV9 and J usage is TRBJ1-2, with unresolved D. The starting material was CD4+ T cells from peripheral blood mononuclear cells, obtained in the first trimester of pregnancy. This chain's CDR3 is CASSVYAGGLGYTF. DNA for the CDR3: TGTGCCAGCAGCGTATATGCAGGCGGGCTTGGCTACACCTTC. Combining the CDR3 with reference TRBV9 and TRBJ1-2 gives the whole variable domain DSGVTQTPKHLITATGQRVTLRCSPRSGDLSVYWYQQSLDQGLQFLIQYYNGEERAKGNILERFSAQQFPDLHSELNLSSLELGDSALYFCASSVYAGGLGYTFGSGTRLTVV.